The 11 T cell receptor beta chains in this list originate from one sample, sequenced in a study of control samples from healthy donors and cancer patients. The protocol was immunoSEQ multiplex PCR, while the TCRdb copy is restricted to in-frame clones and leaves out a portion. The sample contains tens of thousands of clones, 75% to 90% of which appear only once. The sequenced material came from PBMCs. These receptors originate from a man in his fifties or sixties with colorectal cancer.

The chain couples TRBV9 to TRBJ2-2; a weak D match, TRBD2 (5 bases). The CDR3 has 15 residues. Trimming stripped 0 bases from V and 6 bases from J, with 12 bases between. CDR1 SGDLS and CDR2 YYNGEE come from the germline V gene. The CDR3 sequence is CASSVGENPAGELFF. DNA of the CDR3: TGTGCCAGCAGCGTAGGGGAGAACCCGGCCGGGGAGCTGTTTTTT.

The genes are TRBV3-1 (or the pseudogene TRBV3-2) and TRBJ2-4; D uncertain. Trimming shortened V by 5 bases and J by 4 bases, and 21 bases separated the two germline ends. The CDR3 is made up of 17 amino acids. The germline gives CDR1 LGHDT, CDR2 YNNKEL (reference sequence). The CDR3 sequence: CASSACFPFAKKNIQYF. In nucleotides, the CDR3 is TGTGCCAGCAGCGCCTGTTTCCCATTTGCAAAGAAAAACATTCAGTACTTC.

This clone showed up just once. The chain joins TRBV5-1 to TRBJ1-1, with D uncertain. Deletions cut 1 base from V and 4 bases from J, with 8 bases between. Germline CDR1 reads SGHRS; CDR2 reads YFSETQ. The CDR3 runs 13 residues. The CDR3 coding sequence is TGCGCCAGCAGCTTGAGGCGGACCACTGAAGCTTTCTTT. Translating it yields CASSLRRTTEAFF.

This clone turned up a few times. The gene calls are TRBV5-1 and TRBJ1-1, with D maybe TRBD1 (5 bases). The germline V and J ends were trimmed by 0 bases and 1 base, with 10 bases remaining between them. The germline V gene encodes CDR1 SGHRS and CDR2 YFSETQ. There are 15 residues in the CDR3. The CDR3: CASSLEGTGNTEAFF. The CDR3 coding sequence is TGCGCCAGCAGCTTGGAAGGGACGGGGAACACTGAAGCTTTCTTT.

CDR3 protein: CASTQVLGNTIYF. In DNA form, the CDR3 reads TGTGCCAGCACCCAAGTGCTTGGAAACACCATATATTTT. The chain has TRBV12-3 or TRBV12-4 and TRBJ1-3; no reliable D call. The CDR3 spans 13 residues. Trimming removed 7 bases at V and 3 bases at J, with 10 bases between.

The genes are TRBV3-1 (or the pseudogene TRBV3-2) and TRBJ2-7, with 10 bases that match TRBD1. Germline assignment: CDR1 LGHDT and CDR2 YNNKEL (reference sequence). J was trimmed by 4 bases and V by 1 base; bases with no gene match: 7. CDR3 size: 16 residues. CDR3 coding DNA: TGTGCCAGCAGCCAAGTTCCCGACAGGGGGCTGTACGAGCAGTACTTC. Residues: CASSQVPDRGLYEQYF.

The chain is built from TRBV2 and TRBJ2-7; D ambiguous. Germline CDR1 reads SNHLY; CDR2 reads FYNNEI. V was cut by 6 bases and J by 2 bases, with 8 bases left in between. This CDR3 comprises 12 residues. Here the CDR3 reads CASRESPYEQYV. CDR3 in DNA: TGTGCCAGCAGGGAAAGCCCCTACGAGCAGTACGTC.

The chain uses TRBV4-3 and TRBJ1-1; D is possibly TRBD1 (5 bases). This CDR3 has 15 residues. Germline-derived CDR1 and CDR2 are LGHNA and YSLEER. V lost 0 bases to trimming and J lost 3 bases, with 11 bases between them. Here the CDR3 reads CASSQEEGSDTEAFF. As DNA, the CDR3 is TGCGCCAGCAGCCAAGAGGAGGGGAGCGACACTGAAGCTTTCTTT.

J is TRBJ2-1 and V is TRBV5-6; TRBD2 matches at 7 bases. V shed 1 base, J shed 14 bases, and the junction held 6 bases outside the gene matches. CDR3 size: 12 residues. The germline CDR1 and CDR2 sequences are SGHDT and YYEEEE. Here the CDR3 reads CASSLSGLVKFF. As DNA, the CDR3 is TGTGCCAGCAGCTTGTCTGGACTAGTTAAGTTCTTC. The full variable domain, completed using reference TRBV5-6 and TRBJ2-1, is DAGVTQSPTHLIKTRGQQVTLRCSPKSGHDTVSWYQQALGQGPQFIFQYYEEEERQRGNFPDRFSGHQFPNYSSELNVNALLLGDSALYLCASSLSGLVKFFGPGTRLTVL.

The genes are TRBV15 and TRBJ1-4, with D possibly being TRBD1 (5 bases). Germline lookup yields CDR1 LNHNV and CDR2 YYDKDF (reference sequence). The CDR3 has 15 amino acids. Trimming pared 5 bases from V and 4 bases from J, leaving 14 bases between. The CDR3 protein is CATSVPRVGNEKLFF. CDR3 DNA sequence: TGTGCCACCAGCGTCCCCAGGGTGGGTAATGAAAAACTGTTTTTT.

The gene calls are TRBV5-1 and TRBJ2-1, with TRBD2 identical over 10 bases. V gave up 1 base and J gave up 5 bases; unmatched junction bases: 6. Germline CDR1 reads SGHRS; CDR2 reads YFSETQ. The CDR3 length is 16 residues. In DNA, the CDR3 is TGCGCCAGCAGCTTGCTAGCGGGGGAGCCCCACAATGAGCAGTTCTTC. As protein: CASSLLAGEPHNEQFF.